What follows describes a single T cell receptor beta chain. Its antigen is not known. Trimming stripped 2 bases from V and 5 bases from J, with 8 bases between. The germline V gene has CDR1 ENHRY and CDR2 SYGVKD. The CDR3 loop spans 13 amino acids. The data belong to a study of T cell responses to AZD1222 COVID-19 vaccine. Measured with immunoSEQ multiplex PCR; TCRdb has only the in-frame clones, and not every one. This table holds 250,000 or so clones, 85% to 95% found once. Study-wide results and limits: Repertoire sampling happened only post peak T cell response. Recipients of two AZD1222 doses showed rising Spike-specific TCR breadth and depth.

The chain combines TRBV10-3 with TRBJ2-3; D might be TRBD1 (6 bases). Sequenced material: peripheral blood, taken on day 0 of AZD1222 vaccination. The receptor was derived from an adult in good health. The CDR3 sequence is CAISEVGQDTQYF. CDR3 sequence (DNA): TGTGCCATCAGTGAGGTGGGACAAGATACGCAGTATTTT.